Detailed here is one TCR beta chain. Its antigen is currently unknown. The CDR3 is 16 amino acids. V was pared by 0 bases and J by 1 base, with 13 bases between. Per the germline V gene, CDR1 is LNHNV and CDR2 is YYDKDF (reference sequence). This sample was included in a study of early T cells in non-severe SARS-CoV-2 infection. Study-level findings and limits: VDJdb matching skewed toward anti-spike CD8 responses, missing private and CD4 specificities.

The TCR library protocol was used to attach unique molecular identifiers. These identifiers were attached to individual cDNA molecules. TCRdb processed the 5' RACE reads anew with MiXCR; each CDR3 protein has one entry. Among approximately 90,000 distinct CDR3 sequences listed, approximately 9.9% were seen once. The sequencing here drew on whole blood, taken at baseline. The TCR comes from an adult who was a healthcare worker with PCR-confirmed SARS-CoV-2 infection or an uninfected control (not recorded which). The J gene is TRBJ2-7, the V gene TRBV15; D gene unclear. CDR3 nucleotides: TGTGCCACCAGCAGAGATCCCGTTGCGCTGTCCTACGAGCAGTACTTC. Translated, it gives CATSRDPVALSYEQYF.